The rows below give T cell receptor beta chains drawn from one sample of a study of TIL therapy for anti-PD-1-resistant metastatic lung cancer. The protocol was immunoSEQ multiplex PCR, while the TCRdb copy is restricted to in-frame clones and leaves out a portion. The data hold under 70,000 clones, with around 86% observed a single time. The source material was blood, sampled at baseline. All receptors derive from a person aged 25 to 79 with non-small cell lung cancer. Each CDR3 is given with its conserved first and last residue. Fields, in order: D gene, J gene, V gene, clone size, CDR3 DNA, CDR3 protein. A D gene is named only where the DNA matches it firmly. Clone size is given for some rows only: seen once, a few or many times, or a class if the clone is expanded.

d_gene: -
j_gene: TRBJ2-1
v_gene: TRBV2
abundance: -
CDR3nt: TGTGCCAGCAGTGATGGGGCTCAGTTCTTC
CDR3aa: CASSDGAQFF

d_gene: -
j_gene: TRBJ1-2
v_gene: TRBV28
abundance: -
CDR3nt: TGTGCCAGCAGCGTTATAGGGGACATGAATGGCTACACCTTC
CDR3aa: CASSVIGDMNGYTF

d_gene: TRBD1
j_gene: TRBJ2-5
v_gene: TRBV7-7
abundance: -
CDR3nt: TGTGCCAGCAGCCACAGTCGGGACAGGGGCATGGAGACCCAGTACTTC
CDR3aa: CASSHSRDRGMETQYF

d_gene: -
j_gene: TRBJ2-5
v_gene: TRBV7-8
abundance: -
CDR3nt: TGTGCCAGCAGCTTAGCAGAGGGGAGGTCTTACGAGACCCAGTACTTC
CDR3aa: CASSLAEGRSYETQYF

d_gene: -
j_gene: TRBJ2-2
v_gene: TRBV7-3
abundance: -
CDR3nt: TGTGCCAGCAGCCTCGATGGACAGCGGGCCGGGGAGCTGTTTTTT
CDR3aa: CASSLDGQRAGELFF

d_gene: TRBD1
j_gene: TRBJ2-1
v_gene: TRBV19
abundance: -
CDR3nt: TGTGCCAGTAGTATAGCTGGGACAGGGTCCTACAATGAGCAGTTCTTC
CDR3aa: CASSIAGTGSYNEQFF

d_gene: -
j_gene: TRBJ2-7
v_gene: TRBV14
abundance: -
CDR3nt: TGTGCCAGCAGCCAGACTAGGGCCTACGAGCAGTACTTC
CDR3aa: CASSQTRAYEQYF

d_gene: TRBD1
j_gene: TRBJ1-2
v_gene: TRBV28
abundance: -
CDR3nt: TGTGCCAGCAGTGGGAGGACAGGGGGACCCAATAACTATGGCTACACCTTC
CDR3aa: CASSGRTGGPNNYGYTF

d_gene: -
j_gene: TRBJ1-5
v_gene: TRBV11-3
abundance: once
CDR3nt: TGTGCCAGCAGCGATTTATCTAGCCCAAATCAGCCCCAGCATTTT
CDR3aa: CASSDLSSPNQPQHF

d_gene: TRBD2
j_gene: TRBJ2-3
v_gene: TRBV4-1
abundance: -
CDR3nt: TGCGCCAGCAGCCAAGATCGGGGGGGGTTGGAGAGCACAGATACGCAGTATTTT
CDR3aa: CASSQDRGGLESTDTQYF

d_gene: -
j_gene: TRBJ1-1
v_gene: TRBV27
abundance: -
CDR3nt: TGTGCCAGCAGTTTCGAGGTCGATTCGCTGAACCCGAACACTGAAGCTTTCTTT
CDR3aa: CASSFEVDSLNPNTEAFF

d_gene: -
j_gene: TRBJ2-5
v_gene: TRBV6-4
abundance: once
CDR3nt: TGTGCCAGCAGTGACCCCGGGACTTACCAAGAGACCCAGTACTTC
CDR3aa: CASSDPGTYQETQYF

d_gene: -
j_gene: TRBJ1-4
v_gene: TRBV6-5
abundance: once
CDR3nt: TGTGCCCGCTGGGGGGGTGGGGCGGGAGCTGAAAAACTGTTTTTT
CDR3aa: CARWGGGAGAEKLFF

d_gene: -
j_gene: TRBJ2-1
v_gene: TRBV6-4
abundance: -
CDR3nt: TGTGCCAGCAGCGTTGGGGGATTCGATGAGCAGTTCTTC
CDR3aa: CASSVGGFDEQFF

d_gene: -
j_gene: TRBJ1-6
v_gene: TRBV27
abundance: few
CDR3nt: TGTGCCAGCAGTCCCCACTCCTATAATTCACCCCTCCACTTT
CDR3aa: CASSPHSYNSPLHF

d_gene: -
j_gene: TRBJ1-1
v_gene: TRBV5-4
abundance: -
CDR3nt: TGTGCCAGCAGCTTGGAGTCAGGGGTGACTGAAGCTTTCTTT
CDR3aa: CASSLESGVTEAFF

d_gene: -
j_gene: TRBJ1-4
v_gene: TRBV5-1
abundance: -
CDR3nt: TGCGCCAGCAGCTTGGTTCCGGGGGACGAAAAACTGTTTTTT
CDR3aa: CASSLVPGDEKLFF

d_gene: TRBD2
j_gene: TRBJ2-3
v_gene: TRBV6-5
abundance: -
CDR3nt: TGTGCCAGCAGTTTTGGGACTAGCGGGGAAGTAGATACGCAGTATTTT
CDR3aa: CASSFGTSGEVDTQYF

d_gene: TRBD2
j_gene: TRBJ2-3
v_gene: TRBV19
abundance: -
CDR3nt: TGTGCCAGTAGTAGGACTAGCTTCGATACGCAGTATTTT
CDR3aa: CASSRTSFDTQYF

d_gene: -
j_gene: TRBJ1-4
v_gene: TRBV29-1
abundance: -
CDR3nt: TGCAGCGTCGTGGTGGAGGGAGAAGGAAAACTGTTTTTT
CDR3aa: CSVVVEGEGKLFF

d_gene: -
j_gene: TRBJ2-3
v_gene: TRBV5-1
abundance: -
CDR3nt: TGCGCCAGCAGCTCGGGGCCTCGGGATACGCAGTATTTT
CDR3aa: CASSSGPRDTQYF

d_gene: -
j_gene: TRBJ2-1
v_gene: TRBV18
abundance: -
CDR3nt: TGTGCCAGCACTCCCTTGGAGTCTGGCTACAATGAGCAGTTCTTC
CDR3aa: CASTPLESGYNEQFF

d_gene: TRBD1
j_gene: TRBJ2-7
v_gene: TRBV28
abundance: -
CDR3nt: TGTGCCAGCAGTTTAGGACAGGGCATGACCTACGAGCAGTACTTC
CDR3aa: CASSLGQGMTYEQYF

d_gene: -
j_gene: TRBJ1-2
v_gene: TRBV5-1
abundance: -
CDR3nt: TGCGCCAGCAGCCCTGGGACGGCTAACTATGGCTACACCTTC
CDR3aa: CASSPGTANYGYTF

d_gene: TRBD1
j_gene: TRBJ2-3
v_gene: TRBV11-3
abundance: -
CDR3nt: TGTGCCAGCAGCCCCTCGACAGGGAGCACAGATACGCAGTATTTT
CDR3aa: CASSPSTGSTDTQYF